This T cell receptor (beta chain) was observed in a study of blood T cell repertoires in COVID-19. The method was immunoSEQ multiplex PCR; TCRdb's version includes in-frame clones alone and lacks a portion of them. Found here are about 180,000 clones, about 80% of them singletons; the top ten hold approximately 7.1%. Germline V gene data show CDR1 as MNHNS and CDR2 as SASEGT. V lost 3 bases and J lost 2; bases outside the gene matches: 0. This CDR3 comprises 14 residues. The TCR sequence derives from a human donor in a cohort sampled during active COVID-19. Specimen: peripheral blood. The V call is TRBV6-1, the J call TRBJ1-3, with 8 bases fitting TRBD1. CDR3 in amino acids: CASSETGAGNTIYF. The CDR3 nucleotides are TGTGCCAGCAGTGAGACAGGGGCTGGAAACACCATATATTTT.